This is a list of T cell receptor beta chains from one sample in a study of blood T cell repertoires in COVID-19. Generated by immunoSEQ multiplex PCR, the TCRdb table keeps only in-frame clones and is missing some. The table lists more than 150,000 clones, roughly 83% of them singletons. The sample taken for sequencing was peripheral blood. These receptors were obtained from a woman aged 60 to 75 with acute or convalescent COVID-19. Each CDR3 is given with its conserved first and last residue. Each record gives: V gene, D gene, CDR3 length, clone size, J gene, CDR3 protein, CDR3 DNA. A D gene is named only where the DNA matches it firmly. Clone size, where shown, is once, few, many, or a class for clones that have expanded.

TRBV18	TRBD1	15	NA	TRBJ1-2	CASSPQGDRGNGYTF	TGTGCCAGCTCACCACAAGGGGACAGGGGAAATGGCTACACCTTC
TRBV5-6	NA	15	NA	TRBJ1-4	CASSARGATNEKLFF	TGTGCCAGCAGCGCCCGGGGGGCAACTAATGAAAAACTGTTTTTT
TRBV29-1	NA	14	NA	TRBJ1-2	CSVESREENYGYTF	TGCAGCGTTGAATCCCGGGAGGAGAACTATGGCTACACCTTC
TRBV9	NA	14	NA	TRBJ2-7	CASSPTVSSYEQYF	TGTGCCAGCAGCCCCACAGTTAGCTCCTACGAGCAGTACTTC
TRBV7-2	TRBD2	16	NA	TRBJ2-5	CASSKTSGGAKETQYF	TGTGCCAGCAGCAAGACTAGCGGGGGGGCTAAAGAGACCCAGTACTTC
TRBV19	NA	14	NA	TRBJ1-1	CASSLQGPNTEAFF	TGTGCCAGTAGTCTCCAGGGGCCGAACACTGAAGCTTTCTTT
TRBV28	TRBD1	15	NA	TRBJ1-2	CASSLGRDLGGGYTF	TGTGCCAGCAGTTTAGGTCGGGACTTAGGGGGCGGCTACACCTTC
TRBV5-1	NA	15	NA	TRBJ2-2	CASSLEAGNTGELFF	TGCGCCAGCAGCTTGGAGGCAGGAAACACCGGGGAGCTGTTTTTT
TRBV7-2	TRBD1	16	NA	TRBJ2-5	CASSLNWGQGAKTQYF	TGTGCCAGCAGCTTAAATTGGGGGCAGGGGGCAAAGACCCAGTACTTC
TRBV11-3	NA	16	NA	TRBJ1-6	CASSLRVLKVNSPLHF	TGTGCCAGCAGCCTTCGGGTCTTGAAGGTGAATTCACCCCTCCACTTT
TRBV9	NA	14	NA	TRBJ2-5	CASSVGGRGETQYF	TGTGCCAGCAGCGTTGGAGGGCGCGGAGAGACCCAGTACTTC
TRBV24-1	NA	16	NA	TRBJ2-5	CATSEGGRGAQETQYF	TGTGCCACCAGTGAAGGGGGACGGGGGGCCCAAGAGACCCAGTACTTC
TRBV7-8	TRBD2	12	NA	TRBJ2-1	CASSRLANEQFF	TGTGCCAGCAGCCGACTAGCGAATGAGCAGTTCTTC
TRBV7-8	TRBD2	18	NA	TRBJ2-4	CASSPRTSGGSAKNIQYF	TGTGCCAGCAGCCCAAGGACTAGCGGGGGTTCAGCCAAAAACATTCAGTACTTC
TRBV6-6	TRBD1	16	few	TRBJ2-4	CASSYGTVSAKNIQYF	TGTGCCAGCAGTTACGGGACAGTTTCAGCCAAAAACATTCAGTACTTC
TRBV12-3/TRBV12-4	NA	12	NA	TRBJ1-1	CASSQENTEAFF	TGTGCCAGTTCCCAGGAGAACACTGAAGCTTTCTTT